What follows is one TCR beta chain and its context. Samples underwent the assay at deep level. Method: immunoSEQ multiplex PCR; TCRdb's copy keeps in-frame clones and lacks some. The table has approximately 810,000 clones, almost 95% seen once. The V segment lost 5 bases and the J segment 1 base; nucleotides outside the gene matches: 2. Per germline, CDR1 SGHTA and CDR2 FQGNSA. The CDR3 totals 13 residues. The data were taken from a study of shared clonotypes between healthy human individuals. Selected positively for CCR7 and CD45RO-negative, naive CD8 cells excluded terminally differentiated effector memory CD45RA+ cells.

Source material: naive CD8+ T cells sorted from blood. The receptor's source is a young man in good health. The chain recombines TRBV7-2 with TRBJ2-7, with 7 bases identical to TRBD1. Written as DNA, the CDR3 is TGTGCCAGCAGCGGGACAGAATCCTACGAGCAGTACTTC. Protein product: CASSGTESYEQYF.